What follows describes a single T cell receptor (beta chain). Per the study methods: Reference gene primer amplification gave nucleated cell count estimates. The assay was immunoSEQ multiplex PCR, and TCRdb's table has in-frame clones only and misses some. V and J calls and clone size are as listed in that table; D and trimming were resolved from the DNA. The sample yields 250,000 or so clones, around 88% seen once. This record belongs to a study of blood T cell repertoires in COVID-19. Study information: There were acute and convalescent COVID-19 samples, and they came from the United States, Italy and Spain.

CDR1 is KGHSH and CDR2 is LQKENI in the germline V gene. This CDR3 comprises 15 residues. The trim removed 5 bases at V and 0 bases at J, leaving 1 base unmatched. Membership in each cohort depended on participant-reported clinical history. Input material: PBMCs or T cells enriched from blood (not recorded which). This sequence originates from a woman between 35 and 50 years old with acute COVID-19. The genes are TRBV18 and TRBJ1-6; 7 nucleotides match TRBD1. CDR3 region: CASSWDSSYNSPLHF. CDR3 DNA sequence: TGTGCCAGCTCATGGGACAGCTCCTATAATTCACCCCTCCACTTT.